This paragraph reports one T cell receptor (beta chain). Its antigen is as yet unknown. This entry is derived from a study of OX40 agonist ivuxolimab in advanced cancers. On the study more broadly: Prior checkpoint blockade (anti-PD-1, anti-PD-L1 or anti-CTLA-4) was permitted; approximately 41% had it. Overall study results and limits: At 0.1 to 3.0 mg/kg and by week 6, clonal expansion occurred in CD4+ and CD8+ blood T cells.

Produced via immunoSEQ multiplex PCR; TCRdb's table is partial and in-frame only. The sample lists approximately 62,000 clones; more than 85% were seen once. Trimming at V came to 1 base and at J to 4 bases, leaving 7 bases not matched to a gene. This CDR3 has 15 residues. Germline V gives CDR1 MGHRA, CDR2 YSYEKL. The receptor comes from an adult with an advanced solid tumor such as melanoma, head and neck, liver or kidney cancer. The chain couples TRBV4-1 to TRBJ2-7; TRBD2 agrees at 7 bases. The sequencing used CD4+ or CD8+ T cells sorted from blood, collected in a trial of the OX40 agonist ivuxolimab. The CDR3 here is CASSQGTSAEYEQYF. CDR3 nucleotide sequence: TGCGCCAGCAGCCAAGGTACTAGCGCGGAATACGAGCAGTACTTC.